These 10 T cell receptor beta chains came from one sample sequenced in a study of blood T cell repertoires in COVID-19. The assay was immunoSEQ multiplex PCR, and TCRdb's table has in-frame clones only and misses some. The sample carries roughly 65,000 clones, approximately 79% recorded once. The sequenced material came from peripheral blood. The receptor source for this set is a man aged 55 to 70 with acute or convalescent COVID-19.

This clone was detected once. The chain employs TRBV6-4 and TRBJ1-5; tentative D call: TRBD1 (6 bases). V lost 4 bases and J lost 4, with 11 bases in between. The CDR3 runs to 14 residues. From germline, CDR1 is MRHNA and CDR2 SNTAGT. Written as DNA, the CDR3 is TGTGCCAGCAGTGTAGAACAGGGAAATCAGCCCCAGCATTTT. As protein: CASSVEQGNQPQHF.

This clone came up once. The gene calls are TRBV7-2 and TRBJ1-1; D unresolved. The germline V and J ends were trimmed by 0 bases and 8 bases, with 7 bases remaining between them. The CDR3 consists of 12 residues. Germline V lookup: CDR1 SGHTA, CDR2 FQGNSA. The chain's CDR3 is CASSLAFREAFF. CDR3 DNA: TGTGCCAGCAGCTTAGCTTTTCGGGAAGCTTTCTTT.

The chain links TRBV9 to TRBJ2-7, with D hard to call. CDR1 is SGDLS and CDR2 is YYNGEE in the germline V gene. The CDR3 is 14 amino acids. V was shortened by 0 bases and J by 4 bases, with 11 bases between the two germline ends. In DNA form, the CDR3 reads TGTGCCAGCAGCGTAGACTGGCAGGTATACGAGCAGTACTTC. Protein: CASSVDWQVYEQYF.

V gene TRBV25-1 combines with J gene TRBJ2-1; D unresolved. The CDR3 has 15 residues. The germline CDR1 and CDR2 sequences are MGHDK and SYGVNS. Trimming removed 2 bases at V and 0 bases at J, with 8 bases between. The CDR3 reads CASSEQLSSYNEQFF. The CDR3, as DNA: TGTGCCAGCAGTGAACAGTTAAGCTCCTACAATGAGCAGTTCTTC.

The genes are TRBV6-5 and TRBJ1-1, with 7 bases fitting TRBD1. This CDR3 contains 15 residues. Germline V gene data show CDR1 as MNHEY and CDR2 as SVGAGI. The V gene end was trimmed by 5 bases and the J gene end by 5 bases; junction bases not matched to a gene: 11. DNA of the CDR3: TGTGCCAGCAGTCCTCCTCGACAGGGATGGACTGAAGCTTTCTTT. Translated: CASSPPRQGWTEAFF.

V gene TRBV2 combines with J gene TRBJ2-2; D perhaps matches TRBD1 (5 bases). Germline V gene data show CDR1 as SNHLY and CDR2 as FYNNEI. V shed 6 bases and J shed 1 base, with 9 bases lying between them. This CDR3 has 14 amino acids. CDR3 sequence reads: CASRRGQNTGELFF. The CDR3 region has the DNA TGTGCCAGCAGACGTGGACAGAACACCGGGGAGCTGTTTTTT.

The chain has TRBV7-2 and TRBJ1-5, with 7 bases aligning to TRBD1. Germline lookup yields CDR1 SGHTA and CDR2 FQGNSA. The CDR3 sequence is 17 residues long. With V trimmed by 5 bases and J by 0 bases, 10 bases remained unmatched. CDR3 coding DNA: TGTGCCAGCAGCCCCCAACCGGGACAGCTTAGCAATCAGCCCCAGCATTTT. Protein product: CASSPQPGQLSNQPQHF.

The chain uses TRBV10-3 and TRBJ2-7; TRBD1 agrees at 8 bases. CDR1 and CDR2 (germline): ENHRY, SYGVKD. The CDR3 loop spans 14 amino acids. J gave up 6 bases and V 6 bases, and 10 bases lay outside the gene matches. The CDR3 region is CAIRKDREAFEQYF. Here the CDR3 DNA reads TGTGCCATCAGAAAGGACAGGGAGGCGTTCGAGCAGTACTTC.

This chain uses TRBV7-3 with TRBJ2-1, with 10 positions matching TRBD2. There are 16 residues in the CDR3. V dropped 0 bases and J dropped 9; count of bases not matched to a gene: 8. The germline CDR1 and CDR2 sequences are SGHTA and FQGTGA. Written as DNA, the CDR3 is TGTGCCAGCAGCTTAACGAGAACTAGCGGGGTGTTTGAGCAGTTCTTC. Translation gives CASSLTRTSGVFEQFF.

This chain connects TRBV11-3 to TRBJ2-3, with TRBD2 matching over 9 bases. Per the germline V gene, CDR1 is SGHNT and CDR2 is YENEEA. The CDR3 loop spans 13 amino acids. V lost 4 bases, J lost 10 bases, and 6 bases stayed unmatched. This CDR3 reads CASSSGVAGAQYF. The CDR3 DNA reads TGTGCCAGCAGCTCGGGAGTAGCGGGGGCGCAGTATTTT.